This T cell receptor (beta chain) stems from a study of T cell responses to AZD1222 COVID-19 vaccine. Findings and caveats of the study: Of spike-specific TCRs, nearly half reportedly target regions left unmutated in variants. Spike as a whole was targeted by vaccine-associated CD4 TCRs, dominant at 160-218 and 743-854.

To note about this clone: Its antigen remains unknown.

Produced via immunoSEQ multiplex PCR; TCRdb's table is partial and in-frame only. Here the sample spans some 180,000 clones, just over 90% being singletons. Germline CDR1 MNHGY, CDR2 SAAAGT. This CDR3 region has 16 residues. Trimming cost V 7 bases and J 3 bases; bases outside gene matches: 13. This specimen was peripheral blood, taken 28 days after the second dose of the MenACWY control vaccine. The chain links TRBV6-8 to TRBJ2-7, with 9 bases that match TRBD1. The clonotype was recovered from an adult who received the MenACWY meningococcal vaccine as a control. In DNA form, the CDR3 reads TGTGCCAGCACCTACTTTGGGAAGGACAGGGGCTACGAGCAGTACTTC. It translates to CASTYFGKDRGYEQYF.